The T cell receptor beta chain under discussion was sequenced for a study of blood T cell repertoires in COVID-19. Study-level background: Samples representing acute and convalescent COVID-19 were sourced from the United States, Italy and Spain. The cDNA or gDNA used as material had been derived from T cells, B-cell-depleted T cells, or PBMCs.

Germline trimming cut 3 bases from V and 9 bases from J; bases unmatched to any gene: 6. This CDR3 is built from 15 residues. CDR1 and CDR2 (germline): DFQATT, SNEGSKA (reference sequence). Per the original data handling: Estimation of nucleated cell counts relied on the amplification of reference gene primers. Profiled with immunoSEQ multiplex PCR; TCRdb holds only in-frame clones, not every one. The V and J calls and clone size come from that table; D and trimming were worked out from the DNA. The table has roughly 120,000 clones, 87% seen once; the top ten hold 7% to 9%. This chain uses TRBV20-1 with TRBJ2-1, with 15 bases that match TRBD2. The source is a human donor in a cohort sampled during active COVID-19. Material for sequencing was peripheral blood. CDR3 loop: CSASGLAGGLGEQFF. The CDR3 nucleotides read TGCAGTGCTAGTGGACTAGCGGGAGGGCTCGGTGAGCAGTTCTTC.